These 24 T cell receptor beta chains originate from one sample sequenced in a study of blood T cell repertoires in COVID-19 (dated by TCRdb to the early 2020s). The library was made by the immunoSEQ multiplex PCR assay. TCRdb's version of the immuneACCESS table is confined to in-frame rearrangements and falls short of the full clone set. An unresolved V gene accounts for under half of the shortfall where checked; the remainder is of unknown origin. For this sample there are approximately 100,000 clones; 65% to 80% appear just once. The ten most abundant clones make up less than 25% of the sample. Sequenced input: peripheral blood. Receptors originate from a man aged 70-80 years with active or convalescent COVID-19.

This chain links TRBV10-3 with TRBJ1-2, with TRBD1 matching 9 bases. The CDR3 is made up of 14 amino acids. The germline V gene has CDR1 ENHRY and CDR2 SYGVKD. V dropped 6 bases and J dropped 4; count of bases not matched to a gene: 6. CDR3 in amino acids: CAISVGQGGYGYTF. The CDR3 nucleotides read TGTGCCATCAGCGTGGGACAGGGAGGCTATGGCTACACCTTC.

The rearrangement uses TRBV5-1 and TRBJ1-1, with a tentative D call TRBD1 (5 bases). This CDR3 region has 14 residues. The V and J ends lost 0 bases and 1 base respectively, with 7 bases between them. The V gene's germline CDR1 is SGHRS and CDR2 YFSETQ. The CDR3 bases are TGCGCCAGCAGCTTGGGACAGCCGAACACTGAAGCTTTCTTT. It is translated as CASSLGQPNTEAFF.

CDR3 sequence (DNA): TGTGCCAGCTCACAGGGGGCAAATGAGCAGTTCTTC. Translation: CASSQGANEQFF. The chain links TRBV18 to TRBJ2-1; 7 nucleotides agree with TRBD1. V was pared by 4 bases and J by 7 bases, with 1 base of the junction left unmatched. CDR1 KGHSH and CDR2 LQKENI come from the germline V gene. This CDR3 contains 12 residues.

The chain is built from TRBV6-1 and TRBJ2-1; 10 nucleotides line up with TRBD2. V lost 2 bases and J lost 3; bases outside the gene matches: 7. The CDR3 runs to 17 residues. The germline V gene has CDR1 MNHNS and CDR2 SASEGT. CDR3 coding DNA: TGTGCCAGCAGTGAATCCTTATCTAGCGGGGGCTACAATGAGCAGTTCTTC. Encoded protein: CASSESLSSGGYNEQFF.

This chain connects TRBV5-1 to TRBJ2-5; the D gene is possibly TRBD1 (5 bases). The CDR3 sequence is 13 residues long. From germline, CDR1 is SGHRS and CDR2 YFSETQ. The CDR3 DNA reads TGCGCTTCCGGGCAGGGTGTGTTCGAGACCCAGTACTTC. Its protein product is CASGQGVFETQYF.

Remarks on this clone: This same CDR3 is encoded by further DNA sequences in the sample. J is TRBJ1-2 and V is TRBV10-2; no clear D gene. The germline V gene encodes CDR1 WSHSY and CDR2 SAAADI. Trimming removed 0 bases at V and 1 base at J, with 6 bases between. The length of the CDR3 is 14 residues. CDR3 sequence (DNA): TGCGCCAGCAGTGAGTCAGGCGGTAACTATGGCTACACCTTC. The encoded protein is CASSESGGNYGYTF.

Concerning this clone itself: Other DNA sequences in the same sample also yield this CDR3. V gene TRBV6-5 combines with J gene TRBJ2-7; tentative D call: TRBD1 (6 bases). The CDR3 contains 13 residues. V was clipped by 3 bases and J by 1 base, with 7 bases between them. The germline V gene encodes CDR1 MNHEY and CDR2 SVGAGI. The CDR3 coding sequence is TGTGCCAGCAGTTATGGACAGTCCTACGAGCAGTACTTC. Protein sequence: CASSYGQSYEQYF.

V and J are TRBV6-1 and TRBJ1-1, with D possibly TRBD1 on 5 matching bases. Deletions cut 2 bases from V and 4 bases from J, with 14 bases between. Germline V gene lookup returns CDR1 MNHNS and CDR2 SASEGT. The CDR3 extends over 15 amino acids. In nucleotides, the CDR3 is TGTGCCAGCAGTGAACAGGAGTGGAGGGGCACTGAAGCTTTCTTT. Translation gives CASSEQEWRGTEAFF.

The chain combines TRBV30 with TRBJ2-7; 7 bases fit TRBD2. Germline lookup yields CDR1 GTSNPN and CDR2 SVGIG (reference sequence). CDR3 length equals 15 residues. Germline trimming cut 2 bases from V and 4 bases from J; bases unmatched to any gene: 11. The CDR3 loop is CAWSTGALAVYEQYF. For the CDR3, the DNA is TGTGCCTGGAGTACAGGAGCGCTAGCGGTTTACGAGCAGTACTTC. Using reference TRBV30 and TRBJ2-7 for the parts outside the CDR3, the full variable domain is SQTIHQWPATLVQPVGSPLSLECTVEGTSNPNLYWYRQAAGRGLQLLFYSVGIGQISSEVPQNLSASRPQDRQFILSSKKLLLSDSGFYLCAWSTGALAVYEQYFGPGTRLTVT.

This clone is a singleton in its sample. One end of the junction fails to match germline, which may point to a read error. The chain has TRBV7-8 and TRBJ2-1, with 9 bases aligning to TRBD2. From germline, CDR1 is SGHVS and CDR2 FQNEAQ. This CDR3 has 14 residues. This chain's CDR3 is CASSLGLAYDEQFF. The DNA for the CDR3 is TGTGCCAGCAGCCTGGGACTAGCCTACGATGAGCAGTTCTTC.

The rearrangement joins TRBV6-1 to TRBJ1-1, with 7 bases that match TRBD1. The CDR3 consists of 13 residues. Per the germline V gene, CDR1 is MNHNS and CDR2 is SASEGT. The V gene end was trimmed by 0 bases and the J gene end by 8 bases; junction bases not matched to a gene: 3. The CDR3 protein is CASSEATGAEAFF. Written as DNA, the CDR3 is TGTGCCAGCAGTGAAGCTACAGGGGCGGAAGCTTTCTTT.

The chain couples TRBV7-9 to TRBJ2-4, with 7 bases identical to TRBD1. V was pared by 1 base and J by 1 base, with 4 bases of the junction left unmatched. The CDR3 covers 16 residues. Germline V CDR1 and CDR2: SEHNR, FQNEAQ (reference sequence). The CDR3 DNA reads as TGTGCCAGCAGCTTAGGCACAGGGGTGGCCAAAAACATTCAGTACTTC. Its translation is CASSLGTGVAKNIQYF.

In its sample, this clone was seen a few times. J is TRBJ2-2 and V is TRBV10-3, with 8 bases matching TRBD2. J lost 5 bases, V lost 6 bases, and 5 bases had no gene match. This CDR3 contains 14 residues. Germline CDR1 reads ENHRY; CDR2 reads SYGVKD. CDR3 nucleotide sequence: TGTGCCATCAGCCGAGCGGGAGTTACCGGGGAGCTGTTTTTT. The encoded protein is CAISRAGVTGELFF.

The chain is built from TRBV2 and TRBJ2-2, with TRBD2 matching over 10 bases. The CDR3 loop spans 15 amino acids. Trimming at V came to 6 bases and at J to 5 bases, leaving 6 bases not matched to a gene. CDR1 is SNHLY, CDR2 FYNNEI, per germline. The CDR3 nucleotides read TGTGCCAGCAGGCAAGCGGGAGGGTCGACCGGGGAGCTGTTTTTT. Residues: CASRQAGGSTGELFF.

The chain recombines TRBV5-1 with TRBJ2-2; 10 bases align to TRBD2. Germline V CDR1 and CDR2: SGHRS, YFSETQ. This CDR3 is 16 amino acids long. The V and J ends lost 0 bases and 1 base, in that order; junction bases with no gene match: 0. The CDR3 bases are TGCGCCAGCAGCTTGGGACTAGCGGGGAACACCGGGGAGCTGTTTTTT. Translated: CASSLGLAGNTGELFF.

This clone was recorded a few times. This chain uses TRBV11-2 with TRBJ1-2; the D gene is possibly TRBD1 (6 bases). The CDR3 is 13 amino acids. From germline, CDR1 is SGHAT and CDR2 FQNNGV. Between the trimmed V and J ends, which lost 5 bases and 4 bases, there was a span of 11 bases. The CDR3 nucleotides are TGTGCCAGCAGCCAGCCGGACAGCTATGGCTACACCTTC. This gives the protein CASSQPDSYGYTF.

The CDR3 DNA sequence: TGTGCCAGCAGCTCCCGACTAGCGGGGGGGGCAGATACGCAGTATTTT. Residues: CASSSRLAGGADTQYF. V usage is TRBV5-4 and J usage is TRBJ2-3; TRBD2 aligns across 14 bases. Germline-derived CDR1 and CDR2 are SGHNT and YYREEE (reference sequence). Trimming took 3 bases from V and 4 from J; bases not matched to a gene: 4. The CDR3 extends over 16 amino acids. The full variable domain, rest sourced from reference TRBV5-4 and TRBJ2-3, is ETGVTQSPTHLIKTRGQQVTLRCSSQSGHNTVSWYQQALGQGPQFIFQYYREEENGRGNFPPRFSGLQFPNYSSELNVNALELDDSALYLCASSSRLAGGADTQYFGPGTRLTVL.

This sequence joins TRBV6-5 and TRBJ2-3; 7 bases fit TRBD1. The germline V gene has CDR1 MNHEY and CDR2 SVGAGI. V was clipped by 6 bases and J by 2 bases; unmatched bases: 2. This CDR3 has 13 residues. CDR3 DNA: TGTGCCAGCAGAGACAGGGCCACAGATACGCAGTATTTT. It encodes CASRDRATDTQYF.

The chain joins TRBV5-1 to TRBJ1-3, with TRBD1 matching 9 bases. CDR3 length: 18 residues. Trimming took 4 bases from V and 0 from J; bases not matched to a gene: 11. Germline assignment: CDR1 SGHRS and CDR2 YFSETQ. CDR3 amino acids: CASSPEIQGASSGNTIYF. The DNA of the CDR3 is TGCGCCAGCAGCCCGGAGATACAGGGGGCTTCCTCTGGAAACACCATATATTTT.

The J gene is TRBJ1-1, the V gene TRBV19, with D possibly TRBD1 on 5 matching bases. CDR1 and CDR2 from the germline V gene are LNHDA and SQIVND (reference sequence). This CDR3 region has 14 residues. Trimming removed 11 bases at V and 0 bases at J, with 16 bases between. CDR3 DNA: TGTGCCTCAAAGGGGCGAGCTATGAACACTGAAGCTTTCTTT. Protein product: CASKGRAMNTEAFF.

This clone was seen once. This chain uses TRBV5-1 with TRBJ1-2; TRBD1 matches 10 bases. In germline, CDR1 is SGHRS, CDR2 YFSETQ. The CDR3 sequence is 15 residues long. Losses at the gene ends were 3 bases for V and 0 bases for J; bases not matched to a gene: 2. The CDR3 coding sequence is TGCGCCAGCAGCTCAGGGACAGGGGCTAACTATGGCTACACCTTC. This encodes CASSSGTGANYGYTF. The variable domain in full, with the rest retrieved from reference TRBV5-1 and TRBJ1-2, is KAGVTQTPRYLIKTRGQQVTLSCSPISGHRSVSWYQQTPGQGLQFLFEYFSETQRNKGNFPGRFSGRQFSNSRSEMNVSTLELGDSALYLCASSSGTGANYGYTFGSGTRLTVV.

The gene calls are TRBV27 and TRBJ1-5, with TRBD1 matching 7 bases. Germline V gives CDR1 MNHEY, CDR2 SMNVEV (reference sequence). The trim removed 8 bases at V and 5 bases at J, leaving 3 bases unmatched. This CDR3 region has 12 residues. The CDR3 nucleotides read TGTGCCAGCGGACAGGCCTATCAGCCCCAGCATTTT. It yields the protein CASGQAYQPQHF.

J is TRBJ2-1 and V is TRBV6-5; perhaps TRBD1 as D (5 bases). This CDR3 is built from 14 residues. The V end was cut by 7 bases, the J end by 4 bases, with 14 bases between. CDR1 is MNHEY, CDR2 SVGAGI, per germline. For the CDR3, the DNA is TGTGCCAGCATACAGGCGGTTGGGTACAATGAGCAGTTCTTC. Translating gives CASIQAVGYNEQFF.

The gene calls are TRBV15 and TRBJ2-1; TRBD1 is a possible D gene (5 bases). Trimming cost V 8 bases and J 6 bases, with 11 bases left between them. The CDR3 sequence is 12 residues long. In germline, CDR1 is LNHNV, CDR2 YYDKDF (reference sequence). The chain's CDR3 is CATVGHANEQFF. Written as DNA, the CDR3 is TGTGCCACCGTTGGACATGCCAATGAGCAGTTCTTC.